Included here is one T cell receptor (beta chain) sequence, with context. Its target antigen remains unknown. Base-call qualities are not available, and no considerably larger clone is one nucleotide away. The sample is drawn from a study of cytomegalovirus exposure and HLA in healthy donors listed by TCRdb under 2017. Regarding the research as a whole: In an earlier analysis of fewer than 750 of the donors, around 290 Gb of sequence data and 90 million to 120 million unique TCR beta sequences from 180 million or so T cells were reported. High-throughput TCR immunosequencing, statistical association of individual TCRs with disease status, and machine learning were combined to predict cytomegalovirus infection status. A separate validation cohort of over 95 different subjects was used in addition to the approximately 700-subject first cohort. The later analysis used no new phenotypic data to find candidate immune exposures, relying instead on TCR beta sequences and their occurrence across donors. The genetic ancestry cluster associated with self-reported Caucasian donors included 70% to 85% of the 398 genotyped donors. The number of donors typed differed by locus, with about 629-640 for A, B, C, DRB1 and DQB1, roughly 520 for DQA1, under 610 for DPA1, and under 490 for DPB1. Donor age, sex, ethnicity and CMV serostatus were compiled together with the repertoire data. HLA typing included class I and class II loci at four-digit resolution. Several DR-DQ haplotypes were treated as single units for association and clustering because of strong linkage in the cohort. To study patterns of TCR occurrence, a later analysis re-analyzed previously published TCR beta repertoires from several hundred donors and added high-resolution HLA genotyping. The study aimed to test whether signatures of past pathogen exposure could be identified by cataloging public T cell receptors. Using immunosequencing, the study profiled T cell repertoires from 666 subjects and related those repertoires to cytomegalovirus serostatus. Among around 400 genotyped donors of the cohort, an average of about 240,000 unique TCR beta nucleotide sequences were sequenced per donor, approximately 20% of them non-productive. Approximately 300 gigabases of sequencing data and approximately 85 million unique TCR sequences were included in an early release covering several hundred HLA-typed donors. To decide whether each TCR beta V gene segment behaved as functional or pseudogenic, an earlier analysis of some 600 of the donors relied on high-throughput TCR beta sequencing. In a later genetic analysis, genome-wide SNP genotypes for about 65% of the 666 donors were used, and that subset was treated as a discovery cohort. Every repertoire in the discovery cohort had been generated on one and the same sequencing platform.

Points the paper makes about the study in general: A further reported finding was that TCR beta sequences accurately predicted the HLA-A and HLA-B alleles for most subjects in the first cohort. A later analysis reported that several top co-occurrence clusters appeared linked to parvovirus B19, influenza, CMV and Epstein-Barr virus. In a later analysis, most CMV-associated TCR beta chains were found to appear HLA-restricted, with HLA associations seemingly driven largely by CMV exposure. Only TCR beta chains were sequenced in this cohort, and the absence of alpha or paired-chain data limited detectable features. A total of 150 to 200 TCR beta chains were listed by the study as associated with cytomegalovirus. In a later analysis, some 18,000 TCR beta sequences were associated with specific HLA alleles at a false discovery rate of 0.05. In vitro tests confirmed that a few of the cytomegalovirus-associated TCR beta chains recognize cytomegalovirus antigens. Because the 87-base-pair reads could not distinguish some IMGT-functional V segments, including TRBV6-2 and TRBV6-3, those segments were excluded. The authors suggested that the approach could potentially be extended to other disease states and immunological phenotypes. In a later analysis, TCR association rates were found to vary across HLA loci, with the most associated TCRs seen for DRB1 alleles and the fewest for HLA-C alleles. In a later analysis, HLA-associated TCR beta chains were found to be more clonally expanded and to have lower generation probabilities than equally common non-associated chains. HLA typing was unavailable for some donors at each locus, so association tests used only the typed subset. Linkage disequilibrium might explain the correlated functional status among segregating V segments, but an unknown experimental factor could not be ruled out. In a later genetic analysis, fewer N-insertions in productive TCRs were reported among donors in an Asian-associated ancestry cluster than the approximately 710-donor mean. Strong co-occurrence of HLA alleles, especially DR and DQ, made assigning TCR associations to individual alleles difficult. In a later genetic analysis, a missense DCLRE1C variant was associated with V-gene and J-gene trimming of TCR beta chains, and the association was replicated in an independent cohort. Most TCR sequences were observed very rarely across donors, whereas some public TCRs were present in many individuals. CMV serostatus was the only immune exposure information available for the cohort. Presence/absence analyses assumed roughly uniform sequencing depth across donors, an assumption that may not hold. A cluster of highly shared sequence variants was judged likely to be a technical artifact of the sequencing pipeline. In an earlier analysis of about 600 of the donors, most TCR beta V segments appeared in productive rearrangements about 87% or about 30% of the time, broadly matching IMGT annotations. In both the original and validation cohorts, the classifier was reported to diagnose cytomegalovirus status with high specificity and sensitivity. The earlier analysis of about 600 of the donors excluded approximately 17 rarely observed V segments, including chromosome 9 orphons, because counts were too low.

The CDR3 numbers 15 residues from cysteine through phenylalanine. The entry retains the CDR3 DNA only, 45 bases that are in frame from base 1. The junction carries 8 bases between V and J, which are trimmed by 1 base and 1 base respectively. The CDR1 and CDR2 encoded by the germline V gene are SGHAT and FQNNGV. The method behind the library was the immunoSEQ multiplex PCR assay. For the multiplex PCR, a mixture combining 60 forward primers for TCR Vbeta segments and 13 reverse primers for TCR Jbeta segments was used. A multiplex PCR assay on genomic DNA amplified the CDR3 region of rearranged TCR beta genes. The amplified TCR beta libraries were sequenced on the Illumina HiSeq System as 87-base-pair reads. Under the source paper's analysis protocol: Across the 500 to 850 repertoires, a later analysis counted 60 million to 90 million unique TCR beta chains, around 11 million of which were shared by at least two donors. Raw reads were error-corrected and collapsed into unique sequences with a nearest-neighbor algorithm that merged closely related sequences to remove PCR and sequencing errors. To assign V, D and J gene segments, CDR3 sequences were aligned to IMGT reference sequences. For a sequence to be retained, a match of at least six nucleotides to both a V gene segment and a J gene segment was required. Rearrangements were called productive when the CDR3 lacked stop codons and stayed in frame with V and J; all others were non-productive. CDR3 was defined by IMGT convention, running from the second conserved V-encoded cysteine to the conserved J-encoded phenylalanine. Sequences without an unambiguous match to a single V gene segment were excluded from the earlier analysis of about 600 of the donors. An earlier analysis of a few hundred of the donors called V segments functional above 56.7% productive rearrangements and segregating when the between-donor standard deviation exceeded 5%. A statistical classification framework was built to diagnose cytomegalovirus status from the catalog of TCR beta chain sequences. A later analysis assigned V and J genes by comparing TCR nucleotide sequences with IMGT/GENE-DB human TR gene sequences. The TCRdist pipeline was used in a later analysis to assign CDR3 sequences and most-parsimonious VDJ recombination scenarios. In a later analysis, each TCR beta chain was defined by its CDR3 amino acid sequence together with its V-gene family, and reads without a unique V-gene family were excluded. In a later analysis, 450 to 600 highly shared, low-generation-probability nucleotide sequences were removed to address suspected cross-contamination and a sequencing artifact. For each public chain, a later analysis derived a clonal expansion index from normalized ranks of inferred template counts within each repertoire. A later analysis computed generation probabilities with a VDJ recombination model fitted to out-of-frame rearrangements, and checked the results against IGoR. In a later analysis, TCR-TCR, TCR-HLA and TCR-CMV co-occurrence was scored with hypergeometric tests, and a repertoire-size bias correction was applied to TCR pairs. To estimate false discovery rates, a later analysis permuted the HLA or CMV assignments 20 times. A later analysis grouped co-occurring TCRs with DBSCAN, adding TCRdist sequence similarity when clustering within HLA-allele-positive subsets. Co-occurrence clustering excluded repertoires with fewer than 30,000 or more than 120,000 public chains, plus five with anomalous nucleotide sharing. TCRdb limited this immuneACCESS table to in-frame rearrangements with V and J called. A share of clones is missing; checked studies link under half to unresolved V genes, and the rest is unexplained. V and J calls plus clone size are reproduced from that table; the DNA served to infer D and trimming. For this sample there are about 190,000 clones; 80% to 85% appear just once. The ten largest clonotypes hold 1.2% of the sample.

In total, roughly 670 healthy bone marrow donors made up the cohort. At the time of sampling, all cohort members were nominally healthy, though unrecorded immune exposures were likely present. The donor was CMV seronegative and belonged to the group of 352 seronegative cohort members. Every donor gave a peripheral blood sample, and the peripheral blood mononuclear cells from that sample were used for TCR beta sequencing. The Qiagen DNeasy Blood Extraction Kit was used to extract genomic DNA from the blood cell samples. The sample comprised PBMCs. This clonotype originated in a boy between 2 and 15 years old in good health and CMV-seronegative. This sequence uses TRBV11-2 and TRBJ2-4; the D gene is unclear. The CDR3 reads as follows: CASSLGQVAKNIQYF. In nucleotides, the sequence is TGTGCCAGCAGCTTAGGTCAGGTCGCCAAAAACATTCAGTACTTC.